These T cell receptor beta chains were read from a single sample in a study of blood T cell repertoires in COVID-19. Only in-frame clones appear in the TCRdb table, and some are missing; sequencing was by immunoSEQ multiplex PCR. This sample has 150,000 to 200,000 clones; roughly 87% occur once, and the top ten carry 8% to 13%. Sequenced: PBMCs or T cells enriched from blood (not recorded which). The source of these receptors is a man aged 45-65 years who had recovered from COVID-19. Each CDR3 is given with its conserved first and last residue. The D gene is left open where the match is weak. Clone sizes are given selectively: once, few, many, or a class where the clone is expanded.

>.|TRBV28|.|15|TRBJ2-6
TGTGCCAGCAGAGAGCAGGGGTTTTCGGCCAACGTCCTGACTTTC
CASREQGFSANVLTF
>.|TRBV6-1|.|14|TRBJ1-2
TGTGCCAGCAGTGAAGGGGGGGGCCTGGATGGCTACACCTTC
CASSEGGGLDGYTF
>.|TRBV4-2|.|15|TRBJ1-5
TGTGCCAGCAGCCCCGTTGGACAGTCCAATCAGCCCCAGCATTTT
CASSPVGQSNQPQHF
>once|TRBV5-4|TRBD1|14|TRBJ1-2
TGTGCCAGCAGCTCCGGGACAGTTAACTATGGCTACACCTTC
CASSSGTVNYGYTF
>.|TRBV5-8|.|14|TRBJ1-5
TGTGCCAGCAGCTTCCCGACAGACTATCAGCCCCAGCATTTT
CASSFPTDYQPQHF
>.|TRBV11-3|.|15|TRBJ2-5
TGTGCCAGCAGCTTAGTTACAGGTCCCGGGGAGACCCAGTACTTC
CASSLVTGPGETQYF
>few|TRBV5-1|TRBD2|15|TRBJ2-7
TGCGCCAGCAGCTTGATAGCGGGAGGGGACTACGAGCAGTACTTC
CASSLIAGGDYEQYF
>.|TRBV12-3/TRBV12-4|.|13|TRBJ1-2
TGTGCCAGCAGTTTTCGGGGGGACTATGGCTACACCTTC
CASSFRGDYGYTF
>.|TRBV27|.|13|TRBJ1-4
TGTGCCAGCAGTGGGGCCCCTGGAGAAAAACTGTTTTTT
CASSGAPGEKLFF
>.|TRBV14|.|13|TRBJ1-3
TGTGCCAGCAGCCACCGGGGTGGAAACACCATATATTTT
CASSHRGGNTIYF
>.|TRBV9|TRBD2|14|TRBJ2-2
TGTGCCAGCAGCACCCGGGGGGAGGCCGGGGAGCTGTTTTTT
CASSTRGEAGELFF
>few|TRBV28|.|13|TRBJ1-1
TGTGCCAGCAGCCTTACAGCGAACACTGAAGCTTTCTTT
CASSLTANTEAFF
>.|TRBV6-5|.|14|TRBJ1-1
TGTGCCAGCAGCTACTCGACAGTGAACACTGAAGCTTTCTTT
CASSYSTVNTEAFF
>few|TRBV7-9|.|14|TRBJ1-5
TGTGCCAGCAGCTTATTCGGGGGCAATCAGCCCCAGCATTTT
CASSLFGGNQPQHF
>.|TRBV5-1|TRBD2|15|TRBJ2-3
TGCGCCAGCAGCTTAGCGGGGGCCTTCACAGATACGCAGTATTTT
CASSLAGAFTDTQYF
>.|TRBV12-3/TRBV12-4|.|13|TRBJ2-7
TGTGCCAGCAGTTTGAGCGGGTTTTACGAGCAGTACTTC
CASSLSGFYEQYF
>few|TRBV6-5|TRBD2|15|TRBJ2-2
TGTGCCAGCAGCGAGACTAGCGGGAACACCGGGGAGCTGTTTTTT
CASSETSGNTGELFF
>once|TRBV5-1|TRBD1|15|TRBJ1-5
TGCGCCAGCAGCCTGGGGGGGACAGGGGGTCAGCCCCAGCATTTT
CASSLGGTGGQPQHF
>.|TRBV18|.|14|TRBJ1-5
TGTGCCAGCTCACCAGGCGCAGGGATGCAGCCCCAGCATTTT
CASSPGAGMQPQHF
>few|TRBV18|.|13|TRBJ2-7
TGTGCCAGCTCAACAGATACCGTTCAGGGGCAGTACTTC
CASSTDTVQGQYF
>.|TRBV9|TRBD2|15|TRBJ2-2
TGTGCCAGCAGCGTGAGCGGGAGTGTCACCGGGGAGCTGTTTTTT
CASSVSGSVTGELFF
>.|TRBV9|.|14|TRBJ2-3
TGTGCCAGCAGCTCCTCGTGGGGCGCAGATACGCAGTATTTT
CASSSSWGADTQYF
>.|TRBV7-2|.|16|TRBJ1-6
TGTGCCAGCAGCTCCCCCCGGGGGAGGGGGGATTCACCCCTCCACTTT
CASSSPRGRGDSPLHF
>.|TRBV5-1|TRBD2|15|TRBJ2-5
TGCGCCAGCAGCTTGGATGGGACTAGCAGCGAGATCCAGTACTTC
CASSLDGTSSEIQYF
>once|TRBV29-1|TRBD1|12|TRBJ2-7
TGCAGCGCCAACAGGGGTTTCGACGAGCAGTACTTC
CSANRGFDEQYF
>.|TRBV2|.|12|TRBJ1-1
TGTGCCAGCAGCGGGAGTAACACTGAAGCTTTCTTT
CASSGSNTEAFF
>.|TRBV30|TRBD1|15|TRBJ1-3
TGTGCCTGGAGGATTGGACAGGGTATGAGAAACACCATATATTTT
CAWRIGQGMRNTIYF
>.|TRBV9|.|16|TRBJ1-3
TGTGCCAGCAGCGTAGCGTGGACAGCCTCTGGAAACACCATATATTTT
CASSVAWTASGNTIYF
>many|TRBV27|.|13|TRBJ2-7
TGTGCCAGCAGTTTGAGCGGATCCTACGAGCAGTACTTC
CASSLSGSYEQYF
>.|TRBV21-1|.|17|TRBJ2-3
TGTGCCAGCAGCAAAAAACACTGGCGGCTCCTCACAGATACGCAGTATTTT
CASSKKHWRLLTDTQYF
>.|TRBV5-4|.|15|TRBJ2-3
TGTGCCAGCAGCTTGGCCAGGTTACGCACAGATACGCAGTATTTT
CASSLARLRTDTQYF
>.|TRBV5-1|.|14|TRBJ2-3
TGCGCCAGCAGCTTGTTGAGTCCCACAGATACGCAGTATTTT
CASSLLSPTDTQYF
>.|TRBV19|.|16|TRBJ2-3
TGTGCCAGTAGTATATGGGGAGCCTCCGGCACAGATACGCAGTATTTT
CASSIWGASGTDTQYF
>few|TRBV6-5|.|13|TRBJ2-6
TGTGCCAGCACGGAGGGATCGGCCAACGTCCTGACTTTC
CASTEGSANVLTF
>.|TRBV28|TRBD2|18|TRBJ2-3
TGTGCCAGCAGCGGCCAAGGGATTAGCGGGGGGACACGAGATACGCAGTATTTT
CASSGQGISGGTRDTQYF
>once|TRBV10-1|.|13|TRBJ1-2
TGCGCCAGCAGGGAGGGGCTTCTCTATGGCTACACCTTC
CASREGLLYGYTF
>.|TRBV28|.|16|TRBJ1-5
TGTGCCAGCAGTTTCAATGCCCGCAGGGGTAATCAGCCCCAGCATTTT
CASSFNARRGNQPQHF
>few|TRBV10-1|TRBD2|13|TRBJ2-7
TGCGCCAGCAGTGAGGGACTAGCCTACGAGCAGTACTTC
CASSEGLAYEQYF
>.|TRBV5-4|TRBD1|15|TRBJ2-3
TGTGCCAGCAGCCAGACAGGGACGGGTACGGATACGCAGTATTTT
CASSQTGTGTDTQYF
>.|TRBV6-5|.|15|TRBJ2-1
TGTGCCAGCAGACGAGACAGACAAATCTACAATGAGCAGTTCTTC
CASRRDRQIYNEQFF
>.|TRBV29-1|TRBD1|13|TRBJ2-7
TGCAGCGGGGCCGGGACAGGGGGCGACGAGCAGTACTTC
CSGAGTGGDEQYF
>few|TRBV11-3|TRBD2|15|TRBJ2-1
TGTGCCAGCAGTCTTAGCGGGGGGGAGTACAATGAGCAGTTCTTC
CASSLSGGEYNEQFF
>.|TRBV6-5|.|15|TRBJ1-2
TGTGCCAGCAGTCGCGCGGGATTTACTAACTATGGCTACACCTTC
CASSRAGFTNYGYTF
>once|TRBV9|TRBD2|14|TRBJ2-5
TGTGCCAGCAGCGTAGGGGGAGGGGAAGAGACCCAGTACTTC
CASSVGGGEETQYF
>once|TRBV5-1|TRBD2|15|TRBJ2-7
TGCGCCAGCAGCCCGGCCCCCAGCGGGACGGGTGAGCAGTACTTC
CASSPAPSGTGEQYF
>few|TRBV15|.|15|TRBJ1-5
TGTGCCACCAGCAGACCGGAGGATAGCAATCAGCCCCAGCATTTT
CATSRPEDSNQPQHF
>.|TRBV11-1|TRBD2|14|TRBJ2-5
TGTGCCAGCAGCTTAGTACGGGAGGGGGAGACCCAGTACTTC
CASSLVREGETQYF
>.|TRBV9|TRBD1|18|TRBJ1-1
TGTGCCAGCGGAAGGAAGGGACAGAAGATACCCATGAACACTGAAGCTTTCTTT
CASGRKGQKIPMNTEAFF
>.|TRBV6-5|.|13|TRBJ1-2
TGTGCCAGCAGTCCCGATAAGGGGCTGGGCTACACCTTC
CASSPDKGLGYTF
>.|TRBV30|.|13|TRBJ2-1
TGTGCCTGGAATACACAGGGTCTCGGTGAGCAGTTCTTC
CAWNTQGLGEQFF
>few|TRBV7-8|TRBD1|17|TRBJ2-1
TGTGCCAGCAGCCTCCGGACTCAGACAGGGAACTACAATGAGCAGTTCTTC
CASSLRTQTGNYNEQFF
>.|TRBV5-6|.|14|TRBJ2-3
TGTGCCAGCAGCTTATTCGGGTCCGCAGATACGCAGTATTTT
CASSLFGSADTQYF
>few|TRBV28|.|12|TRBJ2-1
TGTGCCAGCAGTTTCGGTAGCAATGAGCAGTTCTTC
CASSFGSNEQFF
>.|TRBV7-9|.|15|TRBJ2-5
TGTGCCAGCAGCGCCAGTGACATGGGCCAAGAGACCCAGTACTTC
CASSASDMGQETQYF
>.|TRBV10-2|TRBD1|16|TRBJ1-1
TGCGCCAGCAGCAGGGGGCGCGGTCGGGTGAACACTGAAGCTTTCTTT
CASSRGRGRVNTEAFF
>.|TRBV5-4|.|14|TRBJ2-2
TGTGCCAGCAGCGCACAGGGGGGGACCGGGGAGCTGTTTTTT
CASSAQGGTGELFF
>.|TRBV12-3/TRBV12-4|.|13|TRBJ1-1
TGTGCCAGCAGTTTCTCGGGGGGTATTGAAGCTTTCTTT
CASSFSGGIEAFF
>.|TRBV2|.|15|TRBJ1-2
TGTGCCAGCACCGAAAGGGGCAGGGAAGGTGGAGGCTACACCTTC
CASTERGREGGGYTF
>.|TRBV5-6|.|15|TRBJ2-7
TGTGCCAGCAGCATACGAGTAGCCAGAGCCTACGAGCAGTACTTC
CASSIRVARAYEQYF